These T cell receptor beta chains were read from a single sample in a study of shared clonotypes between healthy human individuals. Assay used: immunoSEQ multiplex PCR; TCRdb lists only in-frame clones, some missing. The data hold approximately 2,200,000 clones, with approximately 94% observed a single time. The sequenced material came from naive CD8+ T cells from PBMCs. The receptors come from a man aged 18 to 29 in good health. Some clones in this sample may be carry-over from other donors' samples. The CDR3 runs from the conserved cysteine through the conserved F or W. Fields, in order: J gene, clone size, V gene, D gene, CDR3 DNA, CDR3 protein. The D gene is left open where the match is weak. Not every row has a clone size; where given, it reads once, few, many or a size class.

J gene: TRBJ2-1
clone size: once
V gene: TRBV19
D gene: .
CDR3 DNA: TGTGCCAGTAGTATGTCAGGACTTATTTCGTTCTACAATGAGCAGTTCTTC
CDR3 protein: CASSMSGLISFYNEQFF

J gene: TRBJ2-1
clone size: .
V gene: TRBV5-4
D gene: TRBD2
CDR3 DNA: TGTGCCAGCAGCTTGGCGGGACTAGCGGCGGGTAGAAATGAGCAGTTCTTC
CDR3 protein: CASSLAGLAAGRNEQFF

J gene: TRBJ1-3
clone size: .
V gene: TRBV27
D gene: .
CDR3 DNA: TGTGCCAGCAGTTTCCGACTTGGAAACACCATATATTTT
CDR3 protein: CASSFRLGNTIYF

J gene: TRBJ1-2
clone size: .
V gene: TRBV7-2
D gene: TRBD1
CDR3 DNA: TGTGCCACCTCAGGGGGGGGGCCAAAACAATATCCACTAAACTATGGCTACACCTTC
CDR3 protein: CATSGGGPKQYPLNYGYTF

J gene: TRBJ2-7
clone size: .
V gene: TRBV11-2
D gene: .
CDR3 DNA: TGTGCCAGCAGCTTAAGGGCGGGCAGACACGGGGAGCAGTACTTC
CDR3 protein: CASSLRAGRHGEQYF

J gene: TRBJ2-1
clone size: .
V gene: TRBV10-2
D gene: TRBD2
CDR3 DNA: TGCGCCAGCAGACTAGCGGGAGAGGTCTATGAGCAGTTCTTC
CDR3 protein: CASRLAGEVYEQFF

J gene: TRBJ1-2
clone size: .
V gene: TRBV4-3
D gene: .
CDR3 DNA: TGCGCCAGCAGCCATTCAAGAGGCCCGGGGTATGGCTACACCTTC
CDR3 protein: CASSHSRGPGYGYTF

J gene: TRBJ2-7
clone size: once
V gene: TRBV29-1
D gene: .
CDR3 DNA: TGCAGCGTTGAAGATAGGGCCACAGATCAGTACTTC
CDR3 protein: CSVEDRATDQYF

J gene: TRBJ2-2
clone size: .
V gene: TRBV5-6
D gene: TRBD1
CDR3 DNA: TGTGCCAGCAGCTTGGGCCGGACAGGGGCGTCCGGGGAGCTGTTTTTT
CDR3 protein: CASSLGRTGASGELFF

J gene: TRBJ2-7
clone size: .
V gene: TRBV5-4
D gene: .
CDR3 DNA: TGTGCCAGCAGCTTGCGGACAGACTCCTACGAGCAGTACTTC
CDR3 protein: CASSLRTDSYEQYF

J gene: TRBJ1-1
clone size: .
V gene: TRBV27
D gene: .
CDR3 DNA: TGTGCCAGCAGTTTATCGTTGAGGGGAGACACTGAAGCTTTCTTT
CDR3 protein: CASSLSLRGDTEAFF

J gene: TRBJ2-7
clone size: .
V gene: TRBV7-8
D gene: .
CDR3 DNA: TGTGCCAGCTGTGGGGGCAAAACTGGGTACGAGCAGTACTTC
CDR3 protein: CASCGGKTGYEQYF

J gene: TRBJ2-7
clone size: .
V gene: TRBV5-4
D gene: .
CDR3 DNA: TGTGCCAGCAGCTTGATGGGCTGGAGCAGCTCCTACGAGCAGTACTTC
CDR3 protein: CASSLMGWSSSYEQYF

J gene: TRBJ2-1
clone size: .
V gene: TRBV29-1
D gene: TRBD1
CDR3 DNA: TGCAGCGCGGGACAGGGGTTCAATGAGCAGTTCTTC
CDR3 protein: CSAGQGFNEQFF

J gene: TRBJ2-1
clone size: once
V gene: TRBV27
D gene: TRBD1
CDR3 DNA: TGTGCCAGCAGTGCTCCCCGGGACAGCTCCTACAATGAGCAGTTCTTC
CDR3 protein: CASSAPRDSSYNEQFF

J gene: TRBJ2-3
clone size: .
V gene: TRBV28
D gene: .
CDR3 DNA: TGTGCCAGCAGTTTACGGACAGAGAGCACAGATACGCAGTATTTT
CDR3 protein: CASSLRTESTDTQYF

J gene: TRBJ2-1
clone size: .
V gene: TRBV5-6
D gene: .
CDR3 DNA: TGTGCCAGCAGCCATGGAAGCGGGCCCGCTCCCTACAATGAGCAGTTCTTC
CDR3 protein: CASSHGSGPAPYNEQFF

J gene: TRBJ2-7
clone size: .
V gene: TRBV11-2
D gene: TRBD1
CDR3 DNA: TGTGCCAGCAGCTCGATGGGACAGGGTGAACACTTC
CDR3 protein: CASSSMGQGEHF

J gene: TRBJ2-4
clone size: .
V gene: TRBV2
D gene: .
CDR3 DNA: TGTGCCAGCAGTGGGAGGGCACCTATAGCCAAAAACATTCAGTACTTC
CDR3 protein: CASSGRAPIAKNIQYF

J gene: TRBJ2-2
clone size: .
V gene: TRBV6-1
D gene: .
CDR3 DNA: TGTGCCAGCAGTGAAGCTTCCAGGGTAACCGGGGAGCTGTTTTTT
CDR3 protein: CASSEASRVTGELFF

J gene: TRBJ2-3
clone size: once
V gene: TRBV9
D gene: .
CDR3 DNA: TGTGCCAGCAGCGCTTCTAGCGCCGATACGCAGTATTTT
CDR3 protein: CASSASSADTQYF